Ten or more counts support the clone carrying this T cell receptor (beta chain). Germline CDR1 LNHDA, CDR2 SQIVND (reference sequence). Trimming took 6 bases from V and 1 from J, leaving 9 bases between them. The CDR3 totals 14 residues. The TCR beta CDR3 regions underwent amplification using RNA transcripts as the source. The TCR CDR3 was amplified in a first-round RT-PCR using the HTBI primer set. TCRdb itself ran the multiplex PCR reads through MiXCR, one entry per CDR3 protein. This table has some 800,000 distinct CDR3 sequences, over 35% appearing once. This specimen belongs to a study of T cells in Graves' hyperthyroidism and ophthalmopathy. Looking at the study overall: Peripheral blood samples were taken at initial diagnosis, prior to any treatment.

The hyperthyroidism was newly diagnosed and had lasted under 2 months; the patients were aged 18 to 65. Sequenced input: blood. The clonotype originates from a man between 18 and 35 years old with Graves' hyperthyroidism. This sequence joins TRBV19 and TRBJ1-4, with D possibly matching TRBD1 (5 bases). The CDR3 nucleotides are TGTGCCAGTAGGAAAGACAGAACTAATGAAAAACTGTTTTTT. Translated, it gives CASRKDRTNEKLFF.